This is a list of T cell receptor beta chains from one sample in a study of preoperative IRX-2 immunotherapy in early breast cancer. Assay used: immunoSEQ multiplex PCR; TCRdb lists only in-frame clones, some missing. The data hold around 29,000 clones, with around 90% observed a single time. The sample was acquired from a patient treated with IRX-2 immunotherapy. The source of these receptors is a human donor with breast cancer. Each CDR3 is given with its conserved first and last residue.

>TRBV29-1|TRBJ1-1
CRGGDRGTEAFF
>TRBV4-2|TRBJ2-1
CASSQGSSGIYEQFF
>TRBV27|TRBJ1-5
CASKGDSNQPQHF
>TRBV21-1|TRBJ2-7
CASSKGGRCSYEQYF
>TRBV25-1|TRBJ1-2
CASSERGGLDGYTF
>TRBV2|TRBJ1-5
CASSGQGNQPQHF
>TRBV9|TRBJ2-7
CASSPGVGSYEQYF
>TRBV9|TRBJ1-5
CASSVGGQSNQPQHF
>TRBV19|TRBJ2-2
CASTVGARVNTGELFF
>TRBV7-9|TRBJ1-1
CASSFDMNTEAFF
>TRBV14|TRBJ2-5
CASSQVTGGRETQYF
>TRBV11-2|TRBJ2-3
CASSSPSGRVPPYF
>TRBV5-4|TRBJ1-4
CASSLGEGRELFF
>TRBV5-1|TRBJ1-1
CASSFTGDTEAFF
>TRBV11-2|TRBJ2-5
CASTEGGETQYF
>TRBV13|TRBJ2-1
CASLGFLGDEQFF
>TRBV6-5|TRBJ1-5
CASSQDHSNQPQHF
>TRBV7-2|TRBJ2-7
CASSPRGGLGAYEQYF
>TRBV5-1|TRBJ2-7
CASSSSGTASYEQYF
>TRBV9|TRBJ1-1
CASSVAPGTEAFF
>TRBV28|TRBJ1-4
CASRTQGGEKLFF
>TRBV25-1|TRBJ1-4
CASSEMGGGEKLFF
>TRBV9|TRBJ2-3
CASSVAASSTDTQYF
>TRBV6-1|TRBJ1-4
CASSEARVWEKLFF
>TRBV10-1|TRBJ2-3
CASTTSGSPDTQYF
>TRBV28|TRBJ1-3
CASSRPGTTGNTIYF
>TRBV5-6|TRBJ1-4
CASSLNQVEKLFF
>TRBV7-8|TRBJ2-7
CASSTFGERTYEQYF
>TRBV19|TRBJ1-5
CASSIDKVAVNQPQHF
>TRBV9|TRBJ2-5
CASSGGVAETQYF
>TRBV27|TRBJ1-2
CASSFSIKGSVTYGYTF
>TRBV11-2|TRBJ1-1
CASSPRTGMGAFF
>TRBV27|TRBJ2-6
CASSPRRTPGANVLTF
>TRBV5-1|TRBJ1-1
CASSSGQHTEAFF
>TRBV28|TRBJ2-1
CASRTASASYNEQFF
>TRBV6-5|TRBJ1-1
CASSYSLGGNTEAFF
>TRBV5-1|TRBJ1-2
CASSLAGRGDGYTF
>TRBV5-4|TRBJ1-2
CASSKGTGYTF
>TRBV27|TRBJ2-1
CASSLSEEGYNEQFF
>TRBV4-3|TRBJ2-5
CASSQGRVGMETQYF
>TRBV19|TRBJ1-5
CASRGLGNQPQHF
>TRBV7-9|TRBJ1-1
CASSSLRGDTEAFF
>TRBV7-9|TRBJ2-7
CASSNRGGGLDGRYEQYF
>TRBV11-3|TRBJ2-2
CASSLGTSGSFSTGELFF
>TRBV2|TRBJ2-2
CASRHRDPRGELFF
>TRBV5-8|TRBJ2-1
CASSFRGSSYNEQFF
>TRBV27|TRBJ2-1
CASSSLTAGQGMGNEQFF
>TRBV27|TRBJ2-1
CASRDLRGSNEQFF
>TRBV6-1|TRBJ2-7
CASSEAGGEQYF
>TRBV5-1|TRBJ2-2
CASSLAIPAGELFF
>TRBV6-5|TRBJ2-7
CASSYSYGSYEQYF